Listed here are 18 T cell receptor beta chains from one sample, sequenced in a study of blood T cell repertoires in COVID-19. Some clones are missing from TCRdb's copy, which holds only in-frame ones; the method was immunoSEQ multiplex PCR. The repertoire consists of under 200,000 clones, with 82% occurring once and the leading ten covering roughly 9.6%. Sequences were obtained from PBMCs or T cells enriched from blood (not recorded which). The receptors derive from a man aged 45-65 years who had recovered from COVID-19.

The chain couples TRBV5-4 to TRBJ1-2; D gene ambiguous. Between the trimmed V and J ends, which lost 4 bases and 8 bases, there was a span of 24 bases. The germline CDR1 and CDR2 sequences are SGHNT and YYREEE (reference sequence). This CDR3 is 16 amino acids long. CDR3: CASSHNRGSNGDGYTF. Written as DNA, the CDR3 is TGTGCCAGCAGCCATAACCGCGGGTCGAATGGAGACGGCTACACCTTC.

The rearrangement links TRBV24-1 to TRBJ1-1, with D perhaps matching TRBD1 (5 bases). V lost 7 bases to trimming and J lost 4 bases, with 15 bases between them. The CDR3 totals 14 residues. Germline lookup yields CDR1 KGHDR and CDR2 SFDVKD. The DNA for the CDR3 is TGTGCCACCAGCGCGGGGCAGGGTAGCACTGAAGCTTTCTTT. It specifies CATSAGQGSTEAFF.

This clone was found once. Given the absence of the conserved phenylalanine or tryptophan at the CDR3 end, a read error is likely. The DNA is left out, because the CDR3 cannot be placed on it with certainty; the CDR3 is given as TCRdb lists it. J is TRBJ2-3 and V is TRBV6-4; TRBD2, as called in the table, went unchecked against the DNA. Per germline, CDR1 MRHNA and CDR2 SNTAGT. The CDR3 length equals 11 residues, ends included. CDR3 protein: CASNRGLADPK.

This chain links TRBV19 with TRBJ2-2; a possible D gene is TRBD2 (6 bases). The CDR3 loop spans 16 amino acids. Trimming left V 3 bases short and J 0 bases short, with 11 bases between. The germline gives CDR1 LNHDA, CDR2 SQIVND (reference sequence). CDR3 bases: TGTGCCAGTAGTATCATCGGCGGGGCGAACACCGGGGAGCTGTTTTTT. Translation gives CASSIIGGANTGELFF.

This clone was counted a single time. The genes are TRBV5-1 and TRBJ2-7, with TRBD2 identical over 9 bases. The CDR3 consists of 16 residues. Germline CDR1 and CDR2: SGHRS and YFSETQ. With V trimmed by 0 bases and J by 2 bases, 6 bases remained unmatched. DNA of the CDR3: TGCGCCAGCAGCTTGGGGTTGCGGGAGGGAACCTACGAGCAGTACTTC. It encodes CASSLGLREGTYEQYF.

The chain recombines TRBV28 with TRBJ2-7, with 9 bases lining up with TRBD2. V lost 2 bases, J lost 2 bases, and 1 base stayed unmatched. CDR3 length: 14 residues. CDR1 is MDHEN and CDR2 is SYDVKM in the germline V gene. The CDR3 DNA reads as TGTGCCAGCAGTTTACTAGCGGGAACCTACGAGCAGTACTTC. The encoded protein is CASSLLAGTYEQYF.

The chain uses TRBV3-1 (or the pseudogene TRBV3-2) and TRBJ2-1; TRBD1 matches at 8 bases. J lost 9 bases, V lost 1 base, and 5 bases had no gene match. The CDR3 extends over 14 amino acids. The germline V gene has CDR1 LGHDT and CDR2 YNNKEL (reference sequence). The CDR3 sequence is CASSQVQGAGEQFF. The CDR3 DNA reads TGTGCCAGCAGCCAAGTCCAGGGGGCTGGTGAGCAGTTCTTC.

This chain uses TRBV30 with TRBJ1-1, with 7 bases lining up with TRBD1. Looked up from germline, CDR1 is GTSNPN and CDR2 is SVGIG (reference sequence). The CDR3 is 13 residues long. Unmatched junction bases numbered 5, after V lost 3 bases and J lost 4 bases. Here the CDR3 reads CAWRSGGGTEAFF. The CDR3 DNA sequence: TGTGCCTGGAGGTCAGGGGGAGGCACTGAAGCTTTCTTT.

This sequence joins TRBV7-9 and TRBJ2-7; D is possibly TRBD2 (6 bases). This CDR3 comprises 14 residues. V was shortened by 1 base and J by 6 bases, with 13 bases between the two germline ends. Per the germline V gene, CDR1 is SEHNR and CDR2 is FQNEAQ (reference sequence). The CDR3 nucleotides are TGTGCCAGCAGCTTAGTTCGGGGGAAAGTCGAGCAGTACTTC. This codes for CASSLVRGKVEQYF.

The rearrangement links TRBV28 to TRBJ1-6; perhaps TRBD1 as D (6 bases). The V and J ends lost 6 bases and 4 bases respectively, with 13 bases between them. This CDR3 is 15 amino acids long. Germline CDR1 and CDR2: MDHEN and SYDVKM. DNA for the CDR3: TGTGCCAGCAGCACCCCCGACAGGTATAATTCACCCCTCCACTTT. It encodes CASSTPDRYNSPLHF.

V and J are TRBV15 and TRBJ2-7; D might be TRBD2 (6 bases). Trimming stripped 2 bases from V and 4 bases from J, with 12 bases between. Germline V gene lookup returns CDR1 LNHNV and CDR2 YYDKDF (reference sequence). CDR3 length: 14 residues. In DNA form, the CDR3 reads TGTGCCACCAGCAGAACCGGGGGAACTTACGAGCAGTACTTC. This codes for CATSRTGGTYEQYF.

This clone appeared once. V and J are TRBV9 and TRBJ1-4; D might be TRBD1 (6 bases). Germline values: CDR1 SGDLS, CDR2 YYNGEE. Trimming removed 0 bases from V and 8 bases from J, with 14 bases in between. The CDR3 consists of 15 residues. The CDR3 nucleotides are TGTGCCAGCAGCGTAGCTCCAGGGGTTGAGGAAAAACTGTTTTTT. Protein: CASSVAPGVEEKLFF.

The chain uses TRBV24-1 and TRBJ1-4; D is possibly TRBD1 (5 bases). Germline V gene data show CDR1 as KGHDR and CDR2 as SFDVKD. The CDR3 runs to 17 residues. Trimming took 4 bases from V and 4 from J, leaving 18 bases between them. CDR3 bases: TGTGCCACCAGTGACTACCTTAGGGGACTGATTAATGAAAAACTGTTTTTT. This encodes CATSDYLRGLINEKLFF.

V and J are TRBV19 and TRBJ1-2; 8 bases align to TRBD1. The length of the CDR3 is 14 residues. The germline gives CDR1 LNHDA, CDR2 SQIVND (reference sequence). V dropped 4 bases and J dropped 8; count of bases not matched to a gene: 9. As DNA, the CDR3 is TGTGCCAGTAGTAGGAAGACAGGGGATCGCGGCTACACCTTC. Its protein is CASSRKTGDRGYTF. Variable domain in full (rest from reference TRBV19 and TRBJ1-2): DGGITQSPKYLFRKEGQNVTLSCEQNLNHDAMYWYRQDPGQGLRLIYYSQIVNDFQKGDIAEGYSVSREKKESFPLTVTSAQKNPTAFYLCASSRKTGDRGYTFGSGTRLTVV.

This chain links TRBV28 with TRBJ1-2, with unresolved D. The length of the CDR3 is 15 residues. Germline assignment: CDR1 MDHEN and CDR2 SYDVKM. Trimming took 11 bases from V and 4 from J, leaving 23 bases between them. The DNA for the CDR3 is TGTGCCGGACGAGCAGCGGACGGCCGCTCCTATGGCTACACCTTC. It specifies CAGRAADGRSYGYTF.

The DNA for the CDR3 is TGTGCCAGTCGGGACAGCGATCCCCGGGGCGCTATCGATGAGCAGTTCTTC. It encodes CASRDSDPRGAIDEQFF. V gene TRBV2 combines with J gene TRBJ2-1, with 7 nucleotides matching TRBD1. This CDR3 contains 17 residues. The germline V gene encodes CDR1 SNHLY and CDR2 FYNNEI. J gave up 8 bases and V 9 bases, and 22 bases lay outside the gene matches.

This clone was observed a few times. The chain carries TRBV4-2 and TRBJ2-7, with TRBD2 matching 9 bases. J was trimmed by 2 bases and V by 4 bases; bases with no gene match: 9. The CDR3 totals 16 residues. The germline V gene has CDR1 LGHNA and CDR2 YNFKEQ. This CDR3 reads CASSPQGGGGAYEQYF. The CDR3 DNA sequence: TGTGCCAGCAGCCCCCAAGGGGGCGGGGGGGCCTACGAGCAGTACTTC.

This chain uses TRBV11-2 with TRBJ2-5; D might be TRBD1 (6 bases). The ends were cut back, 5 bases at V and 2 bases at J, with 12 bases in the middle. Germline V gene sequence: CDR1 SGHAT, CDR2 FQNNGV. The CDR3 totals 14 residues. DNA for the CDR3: TGTGCCAGCAGCCGATTAGGGACACAAGAGACCCAGTACTTC. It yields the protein CASSRLGTQETQYF. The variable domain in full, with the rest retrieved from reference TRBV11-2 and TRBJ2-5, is EAGVAQSPRYKIIEKRQSVAFWCNPISGHATLYWYQQILGQGPKLLIQFQNNGVVDDSQLPKDRFSAERLKGVDSTLKIQPAKLEDSAVYLCASSRLGTQETQYFGPGTRLLVL.